This TCR beta chain was identified during a study of shared clonotypes between healthy human individuals. Assay execution proceeded at the deep level. The protocol was immunoSEQ multiplex PCR, while the TCRdb copy is restricted to in-frame clones and leaves out a portion. Of fewer than 1.6 million clones in the sample, just under 99% were seen once. A split of CD4+ cells into CD45RA+ naive and CD45RA-negative memory subsets was performed. Sequencing input: naive CD4+ T cells sorted from blood. Subset of the sample: CD45RA+ positively selected. The receptor was isolated from a young man in good health.

CDR3 DNA: TGTGCCAGCAGCTTGGGACTAGCGGGAGACTACGAGCAGTACTTC. Encoded protein: CASSLGLAGDYEQYF. The chain uses TRBV5-5 and TRBJ2-7; 12 bases are a match to TRBD2. The CDR3 spans 15 residues. CDR1 and CDR2 (germline): SGHKS, YYEKEE (reference sequence). The J segment lost 3 bases and the V segment lost 0 bases, leaving 1 base of the junction unmatched.